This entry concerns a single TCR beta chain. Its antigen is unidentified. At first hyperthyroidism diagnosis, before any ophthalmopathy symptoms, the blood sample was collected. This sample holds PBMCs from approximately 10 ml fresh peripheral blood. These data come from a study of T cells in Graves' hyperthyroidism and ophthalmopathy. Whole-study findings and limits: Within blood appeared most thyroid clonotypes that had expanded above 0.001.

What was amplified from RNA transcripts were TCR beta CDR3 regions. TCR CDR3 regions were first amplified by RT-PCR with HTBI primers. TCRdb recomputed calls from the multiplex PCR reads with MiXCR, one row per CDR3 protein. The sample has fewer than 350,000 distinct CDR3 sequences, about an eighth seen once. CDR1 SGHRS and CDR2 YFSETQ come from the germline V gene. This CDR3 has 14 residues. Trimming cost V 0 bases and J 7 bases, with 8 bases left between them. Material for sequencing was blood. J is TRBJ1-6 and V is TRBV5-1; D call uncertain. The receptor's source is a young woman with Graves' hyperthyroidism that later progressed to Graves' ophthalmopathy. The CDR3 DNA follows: TGCGCCAGCAGCTTGGCCGGGTTAAATTCACCCCTCCACTTT. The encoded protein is CASSLAGLNSPLHF. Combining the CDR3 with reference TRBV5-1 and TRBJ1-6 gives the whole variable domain KAGVTQTPRYLIKTRGQQVTLSCSPISGHRSVSWYQQTPGQGLQFLFEYFSETQRNKGNFPGRFSGRQFSNSRSEMNVSTLELGDSALYLCASSLAGLNSPLHFGNGTRLTVT.